This T cell receptor (beta chain) was recorded in a study of blood T cell repertoires in COVID-19. Study in general: The United States, Italy and Spain supplied acute and convalescent COVID-19 samples. Sources were T cells, B-cell-depleted T cells, or PBMCs; the material itself was cDNA or gDNA.

In the authors' methods: Nucleated cell counts were estimated from reference gene primer amplification. TCRdb keeps only in-frame clones here, not all; method: immunoSEQ multiplex PCR. That table supplies the V and J calls and clone size; D and trimming were determined from the DNA. The sample yields around 300,000 clones, around 85% seen once. The CDR3 spans 15 residues. Trimming took 5 bases from V and 2 from J; bases not matched to a gene: 5. CDR1 LNHDA and CDR2 SQIVND come from the germline V gene (reference sequence). This clone came up once. This TCR derives from a woman in her thirties who had recovered from COVID-19. Sequenced input: peripheral blood. The rearrangement joins TRBV19 to TRBJ2-7; 11 bases are a match to TRBD2. CDR3 sequence: CASSLGLAEAYEQYF. CDR3 DNA sequence: TGTGCCAGTAGTTTGGGACTAGCGGAAGCCTACGAGCAGTACTTC.